This T cell receptor beta chain was retrieved from a study of T cells in Graves' hyperthyroidism and ophthalmopathy. The CDR3 covers 14 residues. Germline assignment: CDR1 SEHNR and CDR2 FQNEAQ (reference sequence). Trimming cost V 3 bases and J 4 bases; bases outside gene matches: 3. Stable hyperthyroidism: no ophthalmopathy progression over 18 months of follow-up. Diagnosis of hyperthyroidism was new in patients aged 18 to 65, and its duration was under 2 months. Uncontrolled infection, other autoimmune disease, pregnancy or lactation disqualified patients from enrolment. There were TCR beta CDR3 regions amplified from RNA transcripts. An initial round of RT-PCR targeting the TCR CDR3 relied on the HTBI primer set. TCRdb analysed the multiplex PCR reads with MiXCR anew, one entry per CDR3 protein. Of about 300,000 distinct CDR3 sequences in the sample, roughly an eighth were seen once. This clonotype was recorded only once.

The chain couples TRBV7-9 to TRBJ1-1; TRBD1 agrees at 9 bases. This TCR came from a woman aged 40 to 50 with Graves' hyperthyroidism. Sequencing input: blood. The CDR3 DNA is TGTGCCAGCAGCTTCGACAGGGGGAGCACTGAAGCTTTCTTT. Amino acid sequence: CASSFDRGSTEAFF.